This TCR beta chain comes out of a study of shared clonotypes between healthy human individuals. About the study: The study used three CD4 naive, three CD4 memory, two CD8 naive and one CD8 memory plate per donor. General study findings and limits: Since donors were few, the genetic and exposure-history diversity represented was limited.

The donor cohort consisted entirely of Caucasian adults residing in Nashville, Tennessee. In this sample, this clone turned up once. The antigen is not known. Assay execution took place at the deep level. Clones were sequenced by immunoSEQ multiplex PCR, and TCRdb holds only the in-frame ones, with some missing. Of 150,000 to 200,000 clones in the sample, approximately 92% were seen once. CDR1 is MDHEN and CDR2 is SYDVKM in the germline V gene. This CDR3 has 14 amino acids. Sequenced input: naive CD4+ T cells sorted from blood. As to subset: CD45RA+ positively selected. The sequence came from a woman in her twenties or thirties in good health. V gene TRBV28 combines with J gene TRBJ2-5, with 8 nucleotides matching TRBD1. The end of the DNA fits TRBJ2-7 better, so the J call may be wrong. The CDR3 loop is CASSLSGGVYEQYF. The CDR3 bases are TGTGCCAGCAGTTTATCAGGGGGCGTCTACGAGCAGTACTTC.